The TCR beta chain described here comes from a study of T cell clonality in common variable immunodeficiency (dated by TCRdb to the mid-2010s). The investigation overall reported the following: Correlations between repertoire features and clinical complications were limited by patient heterogeneity within the CVID cohort. Reportedly, TCRbeta sequences from CVID had fewer deletions and N-nucleotide insertions, and highly modified clones with 13 or more V deletions were absent from CVID. Compared with healthy controls, CVID subjects showed increased TCRbeta clonality (t-test p = 0.018), a feature most characteristic of about a third of subjects. Despite equal DNA input, controls averaged approximately 82,000 unique sequences per sample versus about 31,547 in CVID samples. Healthy controls shared more TCRbeta clones with each other than CVID subjects shared among themselves (p < 0.0001). According to the authors, finding the cause of the higher clonality in CVID would require sequencing the repertoires of T cell subpopulations.

CDR3 length: 16 amino acids, cysteine to phenylalanine. The DNA has 39 bases, all within the CDR3, and is read from base 1. For sequencing input, CVID and control samples contributed equivalent amounts of genomic DNA. For every sample, a 60 bp segment covering the rearranged TCRbeta CDR3 region was amplified and then sequenced. The immunoSEQ assay, a bias-corrected multiplex PCR with high-throughput sequencing, was employed for TCRbeta amplification. The study's processing was this. Each unique nucleotide sequence was treated as a clone and annotated with V, D and J genes, copy number and frequency. Sequences were labeled productive if in frame, and non-productive if out of frame or containing stop codons. As previously described, clonality was calculated on the basis of Shannon's entropy. Mean CDR3 Kyte-Doolittle hydropathy was derived from the predicted amino acid sequences of productive clones. Using the R hclust function, scaled V gene usage was clustered hierarchically with Manhattan distance and complete linkage. Sharing of clones by CDR3 amino acid sequence was evaluated through resampling of 12 repertoires per group over 100 rounds. The repertoires were screened for some 70 published EBV-specific TCRbeta sequences and fewer than 300 published CMV-specific TCRbeta sequences. Analysis left out a couple of CVID samples that produced under 10,000 sequences, so some 45 CVID repertoires remained. TCRdb re-hosts the immuneACCESS table, in-frame sequences only. Its copies lack some clones; in the studies checked, an unresolved V gene accounts for under half of them, and the cause for the rest is not known. The DNA was the basis for D and trimming; V, J and clone size are from that table. The table records about 39,000 clones for this sample, and not one of them appears only once. In total, the top ten clones hold 2.5% to 3% of the sample.

A note on this clone: The target of this receptor is not known. The sequenced fragment ends 3 residues before the CDR3 boundary, so the rest is inferred from the germline J gene.

Most CVID patients and most healthy controls were of Caucasian heritage. From each donor, roughly 5 to 8.5 ml of heparinized peripheral whole blood was collected. Genomic DNA from adults with common variable immune deficiency (CVID) and from healthy adult controls was the source for sequencing TCRbeta CDR3 repertoires. The control group was made up of approximately 22 healthy adult volunteers (10 male and approximately twelve female) whose ages ranged from 23 to 66 years, with a mean age of about 35. To isolate peripheral blood mononuclear cells, diluted blood was subjected to density centrifugation over Hypaque 1077 or Ficoll-Paque. Unsorted mononuclear cells served as the source of genomic DNA, which was extracted either by Qiagen column purification or by a centrifugation-based method.

This sequence originates from a person between 18 and 75 years old in good health. The sequenced sample consisted of peripheral blood mononuclear cells. The rearranged chain carries TRBV5-3 and TRBJ2-3, with a weak D call of TRBD1 (6 bases match). TRBV5-3 is assigned to the ORF class and has an uncertain function. The CDR3 protein sequence reads: CARSFPDSDNNQPQYF. The covered CDR3 bases are TGTGCCAGAAGCTTCCCGGACAGCGACAACAATCAGCCG.